The 31 T cell receptor beta chains reported below all come from one sample, sequenced in a study of neurological immune-mediated disorders. TCRdb reprocessed the 5' RACE reads with MiXCR, giving one entry per CDR3 protein. The repertoire holds tens of thousands of distinct CDR3 sequences, approximately 2.4% seen once, with 1.1% in the top ten. Sequencing was performed on PBMCs. Receptors originate from a woman between 25 and 40 years old with multiple sclerosis.

This clonotype was observed at least ten times. The rearrangement joins TRBV20-1 to TRBJ2-7; 10 bases fit TRBD2. V shed 0 bases, J shed 4 bases, and the junction held 6 bases outside the gene matches. Per germline, CDR1 DFQATT and CDR2 SNEGSKA (reference sequence). There are 15 residues in the CDR3. The CDR3 DNA reads TGCAGTGCTAGAGATGTGGCACTAGCGGGGTACGAGCAGTACTTC. Its protein product is CSARDVALAGYEQYF.

There are many counts of this clonotype. This chain connects TRBV5-1 to TRBJ2-7; TRBD1 aligns across 8 bases. This CDR3 is 14 amino acids long. CDR1 SGHRS and CDR2 YFSETQ come from the germline V gene. Unmatched junction bases numbered 5, after V lost 4 bases and J lost 2 bases. CDR3 bases: TGCGCCAGCAGCCGGCAGGACAGGGCCTACGAGCAGTACTTC. Encoded protein: CASSRQDRAYEQYF.

Many counts were recorded for this clonotype. This rearrangement joins TRBV29-1 to TRBJ1-2; 10 nucleotides align to TRBD1. V lost 6 bases to trimming and J lost 2 bases; unmatched junction nucleotides: 9. Germline CDR1 and CDR2: SQVTM and ANQGSEA. The CDR3 is 15 amino acids. The CDR3 bases are TGCAGCGTAGATGACAGGGGGCGAGAGAACTATGGCTACACCTTC. Translating gives CSVDDRGRENYGYTF.

This clonotype was seen at least ten times. J is TRBJ2-6 and V is TRBV6-2 or TRBV6-3; unclear D gene. Trimming removed 6 bases at V and 0 bases at J, with 12 bases between. This CDR3 contains 16 residues. The germline V gene has CDR1 MNHEY and CDR2 SVGEGT. The CDR3 loop reads CASRPTPYSGANVLTF. The CDR3 bases are TGTGCCAGCAGGCCTACGCCTTACTCTGGGGCCAACGTCCTGACTTTC.

This clonotype appeared many times. The chain couples TRBV4-3 to TRBJ2-7, with 10 bases aligning to TRBD2. CDR3 length: 15 residues. V shed 3 bases, J shed 8 bases, and the junction held 10 bases outside the gene matches. The germline V gene has CDR1 LGHNA and CDR2 YSLEER. CDR3 nucleotide sequence: TGCGCCAGCAGCCAGGTAGCGGGAGGAGGGTACCAGCAGTACTTC. Translating it yields CASSQVAGGGYQQYF.

The sample holds many counts of this clonotype. This rearrangement joins TRBV20-1 to TRBJ1-2; 7 bases agree with TRBD1. The CDR3 totals 12 residues. The junction had 9 bases not matched to a gene; V was cut back by 6 bases and J by 8 bases. Germline CDR1 reads DFQATT; CDR2 reads SNEGSKA (reference sequence). The CDR3 loop is CSAAGTDWGYTF. CDR3 in DNA: TGCAGTGCCGCCGGGACAGACTGGGGCTACACCTTC.

This clonotype occurred many times. The rearrangement joins TRBV28 to TRBJ2-7; D is possibly TRBD1 (7 bases). V lost 4 bases, J lost 2 bases, and 18 bases lay in between. The CDR3 runs to 16 residues. Germline CDR1 reads MDHEN; CDR2 reads SYDVKM. The CDR3 region has the DNA TGTGCCAGCAGTTCTTACAGGGGAGGCGATCCCTACGAGCAGTACTTC. Its translation: CASSSYRGGDPYEQYF.

This clonotype was found many times. This chain links TRBV20-1 with TRBJ1-4; possibly TRBD1 for D (5 bases). CDR1 and CDR2 (germline): DFQATT, SNEGSKA (reference sequence). The CDR3 consists of 13 residues. Trimming took 6 bases from V and 5 from J, leaving 13 bases between them. Here the CDR3 reads CSAWGPLNEKLFF. The CDR3, as DNA: TGCAGTGCCTGGGGACCGCTCAATGAAAAACTGTTTTTT.

This clonotype was seen ten or more times. The rearrangement joins TRBV5-1 to TRBJ2-3; TRBD1 is a possible D gene (6 bases). Germline CDR1 is SGHRS and CDR2 is YFSETQ. The CDR3 runs 13 residues. CDR3 coding DNA: TGCTCTCGAGGACAGAGACACACAGATACGCAGTATTTT. Translation: CSRGQRHTDTQYF. Full variable domain (remainder filled in from reference TRBV5-1 and TRBJ2-3): KAGVTQTPRYLIKTRGQQVTLSCSPISGHRSVSWYQQTPGQGLQFLFEYFSETQRNKGNFPGRFSGRQFSNSRSEMNVSTLELGDSALYLCSRGQRHTDTQYFGPGTRLTVL.

This clonotype was found many times. This chain joins TRBV14 and TRBJ2-1; no clear D. This CDR3 comprises 13 residues. The germline gives CDR1 SGHDN, CDR2 FVKESK. V lost 0 bases and J lost 10, with 10 bases in between. DNA of the CDR3: TGTGCCAGCAGCCAAGAAAACTCCCTGGAGCAGTTCTTC. This codes for CASSQENSLEQFF.

This clonotype was detected many times. The chain uses TRBV29-1 and TRBJ2-1; D is possibly TRBD2 (5 bases). Germline V gene data show CDR1 as SQVTM and CDR2 as ANQGSEA. V was shortened by 8 bases and J by 7 bases, with 18 bases between the two germline ends. The length of the CDR3 is 13 residues. CDR3 sequence reads: CSTLAPSGNEQFF. CDR3 coding DNA: TGCAGCACCCTGGCTCCCTCGGGAAATGAGCAGTTCTTC.

V usage is TRBV29-1 and J usage is TRBJ2-1, with D perhaps matching TRBD2 (5 bases). Looked up from germline, CDR1 is SQVTM and CDR2 is ANQGSEA. The V end was cut by 3 bases, the J end by 1 base, with 19 bases between. The CDR3 is 17 residues long. The CDR3, as DNA: TGCAGCGTTGAGGTTGGTTTTCGGAGCGGATCCTACAATGAGCAGTTCTTC. It yields the protein CSVEVGFRSGSYNEQFF.

This clonotype was found many times. The V and J genes are TRBV5-1 and TRBJ2-7; D is perhaps TRBD1 (6 bases). The CDR3 runs to 14 residues. Germline assignment: CDR1 SGHRS and CDR2 YFSETQ. Trimming took 2 bases from V and 6 from J, leaving 15 bases between them. The CDR3 is CASSFDRIEGEQYF. In nucleotides, the CDR3 is TGCGCCAGCAGCTTCGACAGGATAGAAGGCGAGCAGTACTTC.

This clonotype showed up many times. The rearrangement links TRBV12-3 or TRBV12-4 to TRBJ2-7; TRBD1 might be the D (5 bases). The V and J ends lost 3 bases and 6 bases respectively, with 18 bases between them. This CDR3 has 15 amino acids. CDR3 sequence: CASSLQGISSGEQYF. CDR3 in DNA: TGTGCCAGCAGTTTGCAGGGTATATCTTCAGGCGAGCAGTACTTC.

In its sample, this clonotype was seen many times. This sequence joins TRBV12-3 or TRBV12-4 and TRBJ2-1; no definite D call. This CDR3 is 12 amino acids long. V lost 2 bases and J 7 bases, leaving 6 bases between the germline ends. For the CDR3, the DNA is TGTGCCAGCAGTTTACCCCTGAATGAGCAGTTCTTC. Translation: CASSLPLNEQFF.

This clonotype has ten or more counts. The chain is built from TRBV12-3 or TRBV12-4 and TRBJ2-6; unclear D gene. Deletions cut 6 bases from V and 0 bases from J, with 12 bases between. This CDR3 contains 16 residues. The CDR3 is CASSSTRNSGANVLTF. The DNA of the CDR3 is TGTGCCAGCAGCTCGACCAGGAACTCTGGGGCCAACGTCCTGACTTTC.

This clonotype was seen repeatedly, ten times or more. This sequence joins TRBV6-5 and TRBJ2-5; TRBD2 is a possible D gene (5 bases). The CDR3 loop spans 13 amino acids. Deletions cut 8 bases from V and 4 bases from J, with 14 bases between. Germline V gene lookup returns CDR1 MNHEY and CDR2 SVGAGI. As DNA, the CDR3 is TGTGCCAGCGGCGTAGGACTGTCAGAGACCCAGTACTTC. It translates to CASGVGLSETQYF.

This clonotype was recorded many times. V and J are TRBV10-3 and TRBJ2-2, with D hard to call. Germline V gene sequence: CDR1 ENHRY, CDR2 SYGVKD. Trimming took 4 bases from V and 0 from J, leaving 9 bases between them. CDR3 length: 15 amino acids. This CDR3 is CAISGGKTNTGELFF. The CDR3 coding sequence is TGTGCCATCAGTGGCGGAAAAACGAACACCGGGGAGCTGTTTTTT.

This clonotype was counted ten times or more. This rearrangement joins TRBV27 to TRBJ2-7, with 8 positions matching TRBD2. Per germline, CDR1 MNHEY and CDR2 SMNVEV (reference sequence). The CDR3 is 14 amino acids. The V gene end was trimmed by 5 bases and the J gene end by 3 bases; junction bases not matched to a gene: 6. Here the CDR3 reads CASSGRGGLYEQYF. CDR3 coding DNA: TGTGCCAGCAGTGGCCGGGGGGGGCTCTACGAGCAGTACTTC.

Ten or more counts support this clonotype. The V and J genes are TRBV3-1 and TRBJ2-1; TRBD2 might be the D (6 bases). The CDR3 runs 16 residues. Trimming removed 4 bases from V and 1 base from J, with 14 bases in between. Germline assignment: CDR1 LGHDT and CDR2 YNNKEL (reference sequence). The CDR3 sequence: CASSPRRRASYNEQFF. CDR3 nucleotide sequence: TGTGCCAGCAGCCCCCGGCGGAGGGCGTCCTACAATGAGCAGTTCTTC.

This clonotype was seen at least ten times. This rearrangement joins TRBV6-5 to TRBJ2-5; no definite D call. In germline, CDR1 is MNHEY, CDR2 SVGAGI. Trimming took 2 bases from V and 1 from J, leaving 8 bases between them. The CDR3 has 14 residues. The CDR3: CASSYGVLQETQYF. As DNA, the CDR3 is TGTGCCAGCAGTTACGGGGTCCTCCAAGAGACCCAGTACTTC.

This clonotype appeared many times. The chain recombines TRBV20-1 with TRBJ2-5; TRBD2 matches at 7 bases. Germline-derived CDR1 and CDR2 are DFQATT and SNEGSKA (reference sequence). V lost 0 bases to trimming and J lost 5 bases; unmatched junction nucleotides: 12. The CDR3 has 16 residues. The CDR3 protein is CSARDEASGEAETQYF. CDR3 DNA: TGCAGTGCTAGAGATGAAGCTAGCGGTGAAGCGGAGACCCAGTACTTC.

In its sample, this clonotype was seen many times. This chain links TRBV12-3 or TRBV12-4 with TRBJ1-2; no clear D. V lost 5 bases and J 2 bases, leaving 9 bases between the germline ends. The CDR3 length is 13 residues. This CDR3 reads CASSGTGNYGYTF. CDR3 bases: TGTGCCAGCAGTGGTACGGGGAACTATGGCTACACCTTC.

Many counts were recorded for this clonotype. The chain recombines TRBV7-2 with TRBJ2-1; tentatively, D is TRBD2 (6 bases). CDR3 length: 16 residues. Trimming shortened V by 2 bases and J by 3 bases, and 14 bases separated the two germline ends. Germline V lookup: CDR1 SGHTA, CDR2 FQGNSA. The CDR3 region is CASSLNFLSGYNEQFF. CDR3 sequence (DNA): TGTGCCAGCAGCTTAAACTTTCTTAGCGGCTACAATGAGCAGTTCTTC.

The sample holds many counts of this clonotype. The junction and the germline gene differ at one end; a read error may be behind it. The V gene is TRBV20-1, the J gene TRBJ2-7; 10 positions match TRBD2. Per the germline V gene, CDR1 is DFQATT and CDR2 is SNEGSKA (reference sequence). The CDR3 consists of 16 residues. CDR3 protein: CSARAISLAGLDEQYF. The CDR3 DNA follows: TGCAGTGCCAGAGCAATTTCACTAGCGGGATTGGACGAGCAGTACTTC.

This clonotype came up many times. This rearrangement joins TRBV7-2 to TRBJ1-5, with 7 bases aligning to TRBD1. In germline, CDR1 is SGHTA, CDR2 FQGNSA. The CDR3 contains 15 residues. V lost 0 bases, J lost 4 bases, and 3 bases stayed unmatched. The DNA for the CDR3 is TGTGCCAGCAGCTTAGCCGGGACAGCTAATCAGCCCCAGCATTTT. Translating gives CASSLAGTANQPQHF.

Many counts were recorded for this clonotype. V is TRBV20-1 and J is TRBJ2-5, with 13 bases matching TRBD2. With 6 bases clipped from V and 4 bases from J, the junction kept 5 bases outside the gene matches. Per the germline V gene, CDR1 is DFQATT and CDR2 is SNEGSKA (reference sequence). The CDR3 length is 14 residues. CDR3 bases: TGCAGTGCCCCAGGGACTAGCGGGGTAGAGACCCAGTACTTC. Residues: CSAPGTSGVETQYF.

The table lists this clonotype with many counts. The chain uses TRBV20-1 and TRBJ2-1; TRBD2 is a possible D gene (6 bases). V was pared by 0 bases and J by 2 bases, with 11 bases between. Germline loops: CDR1 DFQATT, CDR2 SNEGSKA (reference sequence). The CDR3 is made up of 15 amino acids. CDR3 in amino acids: CSARDFPGAYNEQFF. The CDR3 DNA follows: TGCAGTGCTAGAGATTTCCCGGGAGCCTACAATGAGCAGTTCTTC.

This clonotype was recorded many times. The gene calls are TRBV30 and TRBJ2-3; D could derive from TRBD1 or TRBD2 (5 bases each). Germline-derived CDR1 and CDR2 are GTSNPN and SVGIG (reference sequence). The length of the CDR3 is 13 residues. V lost 4 bases, J lost 3 bases, and 11 bases lay in between. The CDR3 DNA reads as TGTGCCTGGACGAGAGGGGATACAGATACGCAGTATTTT. It specifies CAWTRGDTDTQYF.

This clonotype was detected ten times or more. V gene TRBV7-9 combines with J gene TRBJ2-7; D is unclear. The CDR3 is 15 residues long. V was cut by 1 base and J by 1 base, with 11 bases left in between. Germline lookup yields CDR1 SEHNR and CDR2 FQNEAQ (reference sequence). The CDR3 region has the DNA TGTGCCAGCAGCTTAGGTGACGGCGAATCCTACGAGCAGTACTTC. This sequence encodes CASSLGDGESYEQYF.

This clonotype was detected ten times or more. The chain has TRBV28 and TRBJ1-2; maybe TRBD1 (5 bases). Germline V lookup: CDR1 MDHEN, CDR2 SYDVKM. V gave up 2 bases and J gave up 7 bases, with 14 bases separating them. This CDR3 has 14 amino acids. The CDR3, as DNA: TGTGCCAGCAGTTTACAAGGGGCGGGAGGTGGCTACACCTTC. Translation gives CASSLQGAGGGYTF.